The sequence of this TCR beta chain was determined in a study of CD8+CD57+ T cells in acquired aplastic anemia. Study background: Quantities of DNA derived from sorted CD4+ and CD8+ cells averaged 3.2 ug.

The V gene's germline CDR1 is SQVTM and CDR2 ANQGSEA. This CDR3 contains 14 residues. V lost 4 bases to trimming and J lost 4 bases, with 15 bases between them. The patients chosen for sequencing had shown expansion of CD8+CD57+ cells (detected by flow cytometry). Template material for TCR beta VDJ and CDR3 profiling consisted of genomic DNA. TCRdb reprocessed the reads with MiXCR, giving one entry per CDR3 protein. The sample has under 150,000 distinct CDR3 sequences, approximately 36% seen once. The gene calls are TRBV29-1 and TRBJ2-3, with a tentative D call TRBD1 (7 bases). The sequence was obtained from a human donor with aplastic anemia. The specimen was sorted CD4+, CD8+, or CD8+CD57+ T cells (not recorded which) from PBMCs. CDR3 in amino acids: CSVASGGRSDTQYF. CDR3 nucleotides: TGCAGCGTTGCATCAGGGGGGAGGTCAGATACGCAGTATTTT.